Sequencing of this T cell receptor (beta chain) was carried out in a study of high-grade serous ovarian cancer treatment subgroups. Clones were sequenced by immunoSEQ multiplex PCR, and TCRdb holds only the in-frame ones, with some missing. The sample consists of several thousand clones, 65% to 85% of them appearing once. Study outcomes and limitations: Without spatial data, bulk sequencing limits insight into HGSC tumor diversity.

This clone was observed a few times. Its target is not known. This CDR3 contains 16 residues. Trimming left V 3 bases short and J 7 bases short, with 16 bases between. The germline CDR1 and CDR2 sequences are LGHNA and YNFKEQ. Tumor tissue was taken before any definitive surgery or chemotherapy was given. V and J are TRBV4-2 and TRBJ1-6; D is ambiguous. Specimen: tumor tissue. The sequence was collected from a human donor with high-grade serous ovarian cancer. The CDR3 protein is CASSHVFAEGNSPLHF. CDR3 sequence (DNA): TGTGCCAGCAGCCACGTGTTTGCGGAGGGAAATTCACCCCTCCACTTT.